This TCR beta chain originates from a study of Graves' ophthalmopathy and Graves' hyperthyroidism. Beta-chain TCR CDR3 regions were amplified from RNA transcripts. Second-round multiplex PCR followed a first-round RT-PCR using HTBI primers. TCRdb called the multiplex PCR reads again in MiXCR, with one record for every CDR3 protein. Of 300,000 or so distinct CDR3 sequences listed, 15% to 20% are singletons. Ten or more counts support this clonotype. Serum thyroxine and TRAb, along with clinical symptoms, thyroid ultrasound and orbital computed tomography, were what diagnosis relied on. The specimen sequenced was peripheral blood. The receptor's source is an adult man with Graves' ophthalmopathy.

The CDR3 sequence is CASSLGGLAGINYEQYF. CDR3 coding DNA: TGTGCCAGCAGCTTAGGGGGACTAGCGGGTATCAACTACGAGCAGTACTTC. The chain links TRBV11-2 to TRBJ2-7; 12 bases map to TRBD2. From germline, CDR1 is SGHAT and CDR2 FQNNGV. The CDR3 is made up of 17 amino acids. J was trimmed by 3 bases and V by 1 base; bases with no gene match: 7.